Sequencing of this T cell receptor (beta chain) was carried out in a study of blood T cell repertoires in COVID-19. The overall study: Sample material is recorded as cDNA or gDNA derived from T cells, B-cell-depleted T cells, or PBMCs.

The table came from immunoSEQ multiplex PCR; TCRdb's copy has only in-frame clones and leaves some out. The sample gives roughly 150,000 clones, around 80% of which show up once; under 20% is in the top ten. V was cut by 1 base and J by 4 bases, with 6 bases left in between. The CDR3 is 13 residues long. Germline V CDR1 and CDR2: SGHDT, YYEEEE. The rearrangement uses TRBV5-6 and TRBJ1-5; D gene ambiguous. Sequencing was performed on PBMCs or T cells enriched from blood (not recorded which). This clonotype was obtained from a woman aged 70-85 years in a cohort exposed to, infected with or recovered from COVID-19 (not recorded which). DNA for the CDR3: TGTGCCAGCAGCTTGAGCGGAAATCAGCCCCAGCATTTT. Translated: CASSLSGNQPQHF.